The T cell receptor (beta chain) under discussion was sequenced for a study of cytomegalovirus exposure and HLA in healthy donors. Study overall: Early release data held around 80 million unique TCRs from HLA-typed donors.

Study-wide results and caveats: HLA-A and HLA-B allele assignments for most subjects were reportedly predicted accurately using TCR beta sequences.

This PCR relied on a set of 60 Vbeta primers and 13 Jbeta primers. Some clones are missing from TCRdb's copy, which holds only in-frame ones; the method was immunoSEQ multiplex PCR. Altogether some 160,000 clones are present, about three quarters being singletons, with the ten largest covering around 5.4%. About this clone itself: Its target is unknown.

This clonotype was sampled from a man aged 35 to 55 in good health and CMV-seronegative. The sequenced sample was PBMCs.

DNA for the CDR3: TGTGCCAGCAGCTTGCTGGGACTAGGCATCCACGAGCAGTACTTC. Its protein is CASSLLGLGIHEQYF. The rearrangement joins TRBV13 to TRBJ2-7; 8 positions agree with TRBD2. The CDR3 loop spans 15 amino acids. The germline gives CDR1 PRHDT, CDR2 FYEKMQ (reference sequence). V lost 3 bases and J lost 5; bases outside the gene matches: 9.